This TCR beta chain was obtained from a study of T cells in Graves' hyperthyroidism and ophthalmopathy. Amplification targeted TCR beta CDR3 regions from RNA transcripts. Initially, a first-round RT-PCR of the TCR CDR3 employed the HTBI primer set. TCRdb re-called the multiplex PCR reads with MiXCR, one entry per CDR3 protein. The table includes fewer than 850,000 distinct CDR3 sequences, 17% detected once. The CDR3 has 13 amino acids. Germline CDR1 DFQATT, CDR2 SNEGSKA (reference sequence). Trimming shortened V by 3 bases and J by 4 bases, and 12 bases separated the two germline ends. For the diagnoses, clinical symptoms, serum thyroxine and TRAb, thyroid ultrasound and orbital computed tomography were used. In this sample, this clonotype turned up a few times.

This chain connects TRBV20-1 to TRBJ1-1; tentatively, D is TRBD1 (6 bases). The sequencing input was blood. This clonotype originated in a man in his fifties or sixties with Graves' hyperthyroidism. The CDR3 loop reads CSARGAGPTEAFF. Here the CDR3 DNA reads TGCAGTGCTAGGGGGGCAGGTCCCACTGAAGCTTTCTTT.